This is a list of T cell receptor beta chains from one sample in a study of PD-L1 blockade in urothelial cancer. The method was immunoSEQ multiplex PCR; TCRdb's version includes in-frame clones alone and lacks a portion of them. The sample records under 100,000 clones, about 90% being singletons. The sample in question was PBMCs, obtained around atezolizumab (anti-PD-L1) treatment. These receptors originate from a man in his 60s with urothelial cancer. Each CDR3 is given with its conserved first and last residue. Fields, in order: CDR3 length, clone size, D gene, V gene, J gene, CDR3 DNA, CDR3 protein. A D gene is named only where the DNA matches it firmly. Expanded clones get a size class; other rows say once, few or many, or leave the size out.

14	-	-	TRBV15	TRBJ2-5	TGTGCCACAAGTGGGGGGGCCAGGCAAGAGACCCAGTACTTC	CATSGGARQETQYF
13	-	TRBD1	TRBV30	TRBJ1-6	TGTGCCTGGGCCGGGACAGGGATGTCACCCCTCCACTTT	CAWAGTGMSPLHF
15	-	-	TRBV7-3	TRBJ2-3	TGTGCCAGCAGCGGTGGGACTCCTATCACAGATACGCAGTATTTT	CASSGGTPITDTQYF
14	-	TRBD2	TRBV30	TRBJ2-7	TGTGCCTGGAACATTGCGGGAGGGCCTGGTGAGCAGTACTTC	CAWNIAGGPGEQYF
15	-	-	TRBV11-2	TRBJ2-4	TGTGCCAGCAGCTTAGAGTCTGTGGCCAAAAACATTCAGTACTTC	CASSLESVAKNIQYF
14	-	-	TRBV7-9	TRBJ2-4	TGTGCCAGCATGCGGACAGCCCAGGAAAACATTCAGTACTTC	CASMRTAQENIQYF
16	-	-	TRBV2	TRBJ2-2	TGTGCCAGCAGTCTACAGGGTTTCAGGAACACCGGGGAGCTGTTTTTT	CASSLQGFRNTGELFF
16	once	TRBD2	TRBV5-1	TRBJ2-2	TGCGCCAGCAGCTTGTTAGGCGGGAGCCAAGCCGGGGAGCTGTTTTTT	CASSLLGGSQAGELFF
20	-	TRBD2	TRBV30	TRBJ2-7	TGTGCCTGGAGTGTAAAACCGGGACTAGCGGGAGGCCAGAGCTCCTACGAGCAGTACTTC	CAWSVKPGLAGGQSSYEQYF
17	few	TRBD2	TRBV23-1	TRBJ2-7	TGCGCCAGCAGTCAACGCCCCCCCCAGCGGGAGTTGTACGAGCAGTACTTC	CASSQRPPQRELYEQYF
15	-	TRBD2	TRBV11-2	TRBJ2-7	TGTGCCAGCAGCCGGGAGCGGGGGTCCAACAACGAGCAGTACTTC	CASSRERGSNNEQYF
13	once	-	TRBV7-8	TRBJ2-2	TGTGCCAGCAGCTTATCTATTACCGGGGAGCTGTTTTTT	CASSLSITGELFF
13	-	-	TRBV29-1	TRBJ2-4	TGCAGCGTCTTTCCAGGGGACGGAAACATTCAGTACTTC	CSVFPGDGNIQYF
17	once	TRBD2	TRBV27	TRBJ2-5	TGTGCCAGCAGCCCAGGACTAGCGATGGGGGCATGGGAGACCCAGTACTTC	CASSPGLAMGAWETQYF
15	-	TRBD1	TRBV28	TRBJ1-4	TGTGCCAGCAGTCCCCCGGGACAGCGAAATGAAAAACTGTTTTTT	CASSPPGQRNEKLFF
16	once	TRBD2	TRBV29-1	TRBJ2-3	TGCAGCGTCGAGACTAGCGGGGGGGCGGGCGCAGATACGCAGTATTTT	CSVETSGGAGADTQYF